These 27 T cell receptor beta chains were all obtained from the same sample, sequenced in a study of shared clonotypes between healthy human individuals. Data came from immunoSEQ multiplex PCR; TCRdb stores just in-frame clones and leaves some out. The sample gives around 1.6 million clones, under 99% of which show up once; approximately 0.44% is in the top ten. Sequenced: naive CD4+ T cells sorted from blood. Subset reported: CD45RA+ positively selected. These receptors came from a man aged 25-45 years in good health.

The genes are TRBV29-1 and TRBJ2-1, with 9 nucleotides matching TRBD1. Germline assignment: CDR1 SQVTM and CDR2 ANQGSEA. The CDR3 is 13 amino acids. V gave up 8 bases and J gave up 4 bases; unmatched junction bases: 6. CDR3 DNA: TGCAGCACCTCGGGACAGGGTTACAATGAGCAGTTCTTC. This codes for CSTSGQGYNEQFF.

This sequence joins TRBV5-1 and TRBJ1-3, with a possible D match to TRBD1 (5 bases). This CDR3 contains 18 residues. The germline CDR1 and CDR2 sequences are SGHRS and YFSETQ. The ends were cut back, 0 bases at V and 3 bases at J, with 19 bases in the middle. The CDR3 loop reads CASSLAPGGTPVGNTIYF. DNA of the CDR3: TGCGCCAGCAGCTTGGCTCCGGGAGGGACCCCTGTTGGAAACACCATATATTTT.

V is TRBV10-3 and J is TRBJ2-2, with 9 bases fitting TRBD1. This CDR3 region has 15 residues. The junction had 6 bases not matched to a gene; V was cut back by 5 bases and J by 5 bases. Germline CDR1 ENHRY, CDR2 SYGVKD. Here the CDR3 reads CAISPGTGSTGELFF. In DNA form, the CDR3 reads TGTGCCATCAGTCCCGGGACAGGGTCTACCGGGGAGCTGTTTTTT.

This clone is a singleton in its sample. The gene calls are TRBV4-3 and TRBJ2-5; unclear D gene. The CDR3 has 13 amino acids. Per the germline V gene, CDR1 is LGHNA and CDR2 is YSLEER. Trimming shortened V by 9 bases and J by 4 bases, and 15 bases separated the two germline ends. The CDR3 region is CASGPSFAETQYF. As DNA, the CDR3 is TGCGCCAGTGGGCCATCATTCGCAGAGACCCAGTACTTC.

As regards this clone: The same CDR3 also results from other DNA sequences found in this sample. The CDR3 sequence: CASSVISNEQFF. The DNA for the CDR3 is TGCGCCAGCAGTGTGATAAGCAATGAGCAGTTCTTC. This chain uses TRBV10-2 with TRBJ2-1, with unresolved D. Germline V gene sequence: CDR1 WSHSY, CDR2 SAAADI. V gave up 4 bases and J gave up 6 bases, with 7 bases separating them. This CDR3 comprises 12 residues.

This clone came up once. The V call is TRBV18, the J call TRBJ1-4, with TRBD1 identical over 10 bases. The CDR3 runs to 16 residues. V shed 3 bases, J shed 6 bases, and the junction held 7 bases outside the gene matches. Germline V lookup: CDR1 KGHSH, CDR2 LQKENI. For the CDR3, the DNA is TGTGCCAGCTCACCGTATGCCGGGACAGGGGATGAAAAACTGTTTTTT. This codes for CASSPYAGTGDEKLFF.

This clone occurred once. This chain joins TRBV7-9 and TRBJ2-3; D perhaps matches TRBD1 (5 bases). Trimming pared 4 bases from V and 2 bases from J, leaving 10 bases between. Germline values: CDR1 SEHNR, CDR2 FQNEAQ (reference sequence). CDR3 size: 14 residues. The CDR3 DNA reads TGTGCCAGCAGCTGGACAACTACCACAGATACGCAGTATTTT. This sequence encodes CASSWTTTTDTQYF.

This chain links TRBV7-3 with TRBJ2-3; 11 bases map to TRBD2. This CDR3 has 15 residues. J gave up 4 bases and V 5 bases, and 5 bases lay outside the gene matches. Germline CDR1 is SGHTA and CDR2 is FQGTGA. DNA of the CDR3: TGTGCCAGCAGCCATAGCGGGAGGGCCGCAGATACGCAGTATTTT. It yields the protein CASSHSGRAADTQYF.

This clone has a single count. V and J are TRBV28 and TRBJ2-3; no definite D call. The CDR3 runs 11 residues. V was shortened by 6 bases and J by 7 bases, with 8 bases between the two germline ends. Germline V CDR1 and CDR2: MDHEN, SYDVKM. Written as DNA, the CDR3 is TGTGCCAGCAGAGGAGTCAATACGCAGTATTTT. Protein product: CASRGVNTQYF.

The rearrangement links TRBV27 to TRBJ1-5; 7 nucleotides line up with TRBD1. V was clipped by 6 bases and J by 4 bases; unmatched bases: 3. In germline, CDR1 is MNHEY, CDR2 SMNVEV (reference sequence). This CDR3 spans 13 amino acids. The DNA of the CDR3 is TGTGCCAGCAGAGAGACAGGGAATCAGCCCCAGCATTTT. This codes for CASRETGNQPQHF.

The J gene is TRBJ2-1, the V gene TRBV11-1; D not certain. The V gene lost 5 bases and the J gene lost 4 bases, with 21 bases spanning the gap. The CDR3 extends over 17 amino acids. Germline assignment: CDR1 SGHAT and CDR2 FQDESV (reference sequence). CDR3 residues: CASSPRHGSLSYNEQFF. For the CDR3, the DNA is TGTGCCAGCAGCCCTCGACACGGTTCGCTATCTTACAATGAGCAGTTCTTC.

This clone was found once. This chain uses TRBV11-2 with TRBJ2-3, with TRBD2 matching over 7 bases. J was trimmed by 1 base and V by 5 bases; bases with no gene match: 6. Looked up from germline, CDR1 is SGHAT and CDR2 is FQNNGV. This CDR3 is 15 amino acids long. The CDR3 here is CASSATGRGTDTQYF. Written as DNA, the CDR3 is TGTGCCAGCAGCGCTACGGGGAGGGGCACAGATACGCAGTATTTT.

The chain uses TRBV27 and TRBJ2-1; no clear D. The length of the CDR3 is 11 residues. Trimming left V 7 bases short and J 5 bases short, with 6 bases between. Germline values: CDR1 MNHEY, CDR2 SMNVEV (reference sequence). CDR3 bases: TGTGCCAGCAACTGGAACAATGAGCAGTTCTTC. Translation gives CASNWNNEQFF.

This chain connects TRBV14 to TRBJ1-1; the D is unclear. With 3 bases removed from V and 1 base from J, the gap between germline ends came to 6 bases. This CDR3 has 13 amino acids. Germline values: CDR1 SGHDN, CDR2 FVKESK. CDR3 sequence (DNA): TGTGCCAGCAGCCATAAAGGGAACACTGAAGCTTTCTTT. Translating gives CASSHKGNTEAFF.

The gene calls are TRBV7-2 and TRBJ1-1; no reliable D call. In germline, CDR1 is SGHTA, CDR2 FQGNSA. The germline V and J ends were trimmed by 1 base and 6 bases, with 15 bases remaining between them. The CDR3 runs 15 residues. The CDR3 protein is CASSLDGPGFAEAFF. The CDR3 nucleotides are TGTGCCAGCAGCTTAGATGGTCCGGGTTTCGCTGAAGCTTTCTTT.

This chain links TRBV29-1 with TRBJ1-1; possible D gene TRBD1, 5 bases. Looked up from germline, CDR1 is SQVTM and CDR2 is ANQGSEA. The V and J ends lost 6 bases and 10 bases respectively, with 12 bases between them. The CDR3 length is 10 residues. The CDR3 nucleotides read TGCAGCGTGGGGGACCCGGGAGCTTTCTTT. Residues: CSVGDPGAFF.

This chain connects TRBV10-3 to TRBJ1-5; D remains ambiguous. Germline V gene data show CDR1 as ENHRY and CDR2 as SYGVKD. There are 17 residues in the CDR3. V was shortened by 3 bases and J by 0 bases, with 15 bases between the two germline ends. CDR3 DNA sequence: TGTGCCATCAGTGATATGGACGGAGGTAATAGCAATCAGCCCCAGCATTTT. It yields the protein CAISDMDGGNSNQPQHF.

The chain couples TRBV28 to TRBJ2-3, with 8 bases aligning to TRBD1. This CDR3 has 17 amino acids. Germline-derived CDR1 and CDR2 are MDHEN and SYDVKM. Trimming cost V 6 bases and J 1 base; bases outside gene matches: 12. The CDR3 sequence is CASSTPRGHKGTDTQYF. CDR3 in DNA: TGTGCCAGCAGCACACCCAGGGGGCATAAGGGCACAGATACGCAGTATTTT.

The chain links TRBV10-1 to TRBJ2-7; D assignment may be TRBD1 or TRBD2 (5 bases each). Trimming took 0 bases from V and 5 from J, leaving 17 bases between them. Germline V CDR1 and CDR2: WNHNN, SYGVQD (reference sequence). The CDR3 contains 16 residues. The CDR3 sequence is CASSESGDARLHEQYF. Written as DNA, the CDR3 is TGCGCCAGCAGTGAGTCGGGGGATGCCCGACTCCACGAGCAGTACTTC.

The chain is built from TRBV9 and TRBJ2-1; D not certain. The CDR3 loop spans 18 amino acids. Trimming left V 4 bases short and J 6 bases short, with 26 bases between. Germline V gene sequence: CDR1 SGDLS, CDR2 YYNGEE. The CDR3 DNA reads TGTGCCAGCAGCAAAAAGAGGAGAGAGTTAATAGGACCCAATGAGCAGTTCTTC. As protein: CASSKKRRELIGPNEQFF.

Turning to this clone: The sample carries other DNA sequences with the same CDR3. The V and J genes are TRBV9 and TRBJ2-7; 8 bases fit TRBD2. The CDR3 runs 14 residues. Germline values: CDR1 SGDLS, CDR2 YYNGEE. V shed 5 bases, J shed 6 bases, and the junction held 10 bases outside the gene matches. The CDR3 nucleotides are TGTGCCAGCAGTTCCTCCGGACTAGCTTCCGAGCAGTACTTC. It is translated as CASSSSGLASEQYF. Variable domain in full (rest from reference TRBV9 and TRBJ2-7): DSGVTQTPKHLITATGQRVTLRCSPRSGDLSVYWYQQSLDQGLQFLIQYYNGEERAKGNILERFSAQQFPDLHSELNLSSLELGDSALYFCASSSSGLASEQYFGPGTRLTVT.

The chain uses TRBV11-2 and TRBJ1-5; D is undetermined. CDR1 is SGHAT and CDR2 is FQNNGV in the germline V gene. This CDR3 contains 14 residues. Trimming removed 0 bases at V and 6 bases at J, with 9 bases between. CDR3 in amino acids: CASSLDLAGQPQHF. DNA of the CDR3: TGTGCCAGCAGCTTAGATCTTGCGGGTCAGCCCCAGCATTTT. The whole variable domain, filled in from reference TRBV11-2 and TRBJ1-5, reads EAGVAQSPRYKIIEKRQSVAFWCNPISGHATLYWYQQILGQGPKLLIQFQNNGVVDDSQLPKDRFSAERLKGVDSTLKIQPAKLEDSAVYLCASSLDLAGQPQHFGDGTRLSIL.

V and J are TRBV25-1 and TRBJ2-1; 7 bases are shared with TRBD2. Germline V gives CDR1 MGHDK, CDR2 SYGVNS. This CDR3 is built from 16 residues. V lost 0 bases to trimming and J lost 9 bases; unmatched junction nucleotides: 11. The DNA of the CDR3 is TGTGCCAGCAGTGAATATGGCGGGAGTATGAGAGGTGAGCAGTTCTTC. Translated, it gives CASSEYGGSMRGEQFF.

Worth noting for this clone: The same CDR3 also results from other DNA sequences found in this sample. The V and J genes are TRBV5-1 and TRBJ2-7, with 11 bases aligning to TRBD2. This CDR3 has 15 amino acids. The germline V gene has CDR1 SGHRS and CDR2 YFSETQ. Losses at the gene ends were 3 bases for V and 2 bases for J; bases not matched to a gene: 4. DNA for the CDR3: TGCGCCAGCAGCTCGGGACTAGCGGACCCCTACGAGCAGTACTTC. Its protein is CASSSGLADPYEQYF. The entire variable domain, with the rest obtained from reference TRBV5-1 and TRBJ2-7, is as follows: KAGVTQTPRYLIKTRGQQVTLSCSPISGHRSVSWYQQTPGQGLQFLFEYFSETQRNKGNFPGRFSGRQFSNSRSEMNVSTLELGDSALYLCASSSGLADPYEQYFGPGTRLTVT.

The rearrangement uses TRBV15 and TRBJ2-7; no firm D call. V gave up 6 bases and J gave up 6 bases, with 21 bases separating them. The CDR3 spans 15 residues. CDR1 is LNHNV and CDR2 is YYDKDF in the germline V gene (reference sequence). The CDR3 region has the DNA TGTGCCACCAGTTATAAACGGCTAGGATCGGGCGAGCAGTACTTC. This translates into CATSYKRLGSGEQYF.

The gene calls are TRBV7-6 and TRBJ2-7, with 8 positions matching TRBD1. V shed 1 base and J 4 bases; nucleotides not matched to a gene: 9. The germline V gene encodes CDR1 SGHVS and CDR2 FNYEAQ. This CDR3 is 16 amino acids long. CDR3 sequence: CASSLDRGARLYEQYF. The CDR3 region has the DNA TGTGCCAGCAGCTTAGACAGGGGGGCCAGACTTTACGAGCAGTACTTC.

This chain links TRBV7-2 with TRBJ2-2, with TRBD2 matching over 13 bases. The V gene end was trimmed by 4 bases and the J gene end by 8 bases; junction bases not matched to a gene: 10. CDR1 is SGHTA, CDR2 FQGNSA, per germline. The CDR3 is made up of 17 amino acids. The CDR3 reads CASSSYGLAGVFGELFF. CDR3 sequence (DNA): TGTGCCAGCAGCTCTTATGGACTAGCGGGAGTGTTTGGGGAGCTGTTTTTT.